Listed here are 30 T cell receptor beta chains from one sample, sequenced in a study of blood T cell repertoires in COVID-19. Assay: immunoSEQ multiplex PCR; the TCRdb copy retains only in-frame clones and omits some. The sample yields around 50,000 clones, approximately 82% seen once. Sequenced: peripheral blood. The receptors were sampled from a woman older than 75 with acute or convalescent COVID-19.

The V and J genes are TRBV2 and TRBJ2-7; D may be TRBD1 (6 bases). Looked up from germline, CDR1 is SNHLY and CDR2 is FYNNEI. This CDR3 has 14 residues. Trimming left V 3 bases short and J 6 bases short, with 15 bases between. The CDR3 here is CASSDRFRGGEQYF. DNA of the CDR3: TGTGCCAGCAGTGATCGGTTCAGGGGTGGCGAGCAGTACTTC.

This rearrangement joins TRBV5-1 to TRBJ2-1; 13 bases line up with TRBD2. The CDR3 extends over 17 amino acids. The V gene end was trimmed by 3 bases and the J gene end by 6 bases; junction bases not matched to a gene: 9. The V gene's germline CDR1 is SGHRS and CDR2 YFSETQ. The CDR3 DNA reads TGCGCCAGCAGCTACGGACTAGCGGGAGCGGTGGTCAATGAGCAGTTCTTC. Translated: CASSYGLAGAVVNEQFF.

This clone has a handful of counts. The chain is built from TRBV24-1 and TRBJ2-3; 7 bases are a match to TRBD2. Germline V gene data show CDR1 as KGHDR and CDR2 as SFDVKD. Losses at the gene ends were 4 bases for V and 2 bases for J; bases not matched to a gene: 8. This CDR3 has 16 amino acids. CDR3 loop: CATSEGGLSPTDTQYF. In nucleotides, the CDR3 is TGTGCCACCAGTGAGGGGGGACTATCCCCCACAGATACGCAGTATTTT.

This chain uses TRBV7-9 with TRBJ1-6; 7 positions agree with TRBD1. There are 14 residues in the CDR3. With V trimmed by 6 bases and J by 6 bases, 5 bases remained unmatched. CDR1 SEHNR and CDR2 FQNEAQ come from the germline V gene (reference sequence). The CDR3 region has the DNA TGTGCCAGCAGATCGGGACAGCCTAATTCACCCCTCCACTTT. Protein sequence: CASRSGQPNSPLHF.

The genes are TRBV24-1 and TRBJ1-5; the D gene is possibly TRBD1 (5 bases). V lost 12 bases, J lost 4 bases, and 18 bases lay in between. Germline V gene lookup returns CDR1 KGHDR and CDR2 SFDVKD. The CDR3 consists of 14 residues. The CDR3 protein is CAASRGTWNQPQHF. The CDR3 DNA sequence: TGTGCCGCAAGTCGGGGGACGTGGAATCAGCCCCAGCATTTT.

This clone was picked up a small number of times. This chain uses TRBV28 with TRBJ1-4, with D perhaps TRBD1 (6 bases). This CDR3 contains 16 residues. The V gene's germline CDR1 is MDHEN and CDR2 SYDVKM. V was pared by 6 bases and J by 5 bases, with 19 bases between. The CDR3 region is CASSLAADSQNEKLFF. The CDR3 DNA reads as TGTGCCAGCAGCTTAGCCGCGGACAGTCAAAATGAAAAACTGTTTTTT.

The chain couples TRBV7-9 to TRBJ1-6, with D possibly being TRBD1 (5 bases). The CDR3 covers 15 residues. V was cut by 5 bases and J by 5 bases, with 13 bases left in between. Per germline, CDR1 SEHNR and CDR2 FQNEAQ (reference sequence). In DNA form, the CDR3 reads TGTGCCAGCAGCCTGAAGGGGTTCCATAATTCACCCCTCCACTTT. The encoded protein is CASSLKGFHNSPLHF. Full variable domain (rest looked up from reference TRBV7-9 and TRBJ1-6): DTGVSQNPRHKITKRGQNVTFRCDPISEHNRLYWYRQTLGQGPEFLTYFQNEAQLEKSRLLSDRFSAERPKGSFSTLEIQRTEQGDSAMYLCASSLKGFHNSPLHFGNGTRLTVT.

The CDR3 loop reads CASSYSGTSRDTQYF. The CDR3 region has the DNA TGTGCCAGCAGTTACTCTGGGACTAGTAGAGATACGCAGTATTTT. V gene TRBV6-5 combines with J gene TRBJ2-3, with 8 bases lining up with TRBD2. Germline V gene lookup returns CDR1 MNHEY and CDR2 SVGAGI. The CDR3 loop spans 15 amino acids. With 0 bases clipped from V and 5 bases from J, the junction kept 4 bases outside the gene matches.

V and J are TRBV2 and TRBJ2-5; 14 nucleotides match TRBD2. Germline V gene lookup returns CDR1 SNHLY and CDR2 FYNNEI. The CDR3 is made up of 18 amino acids. V lost 6 bases and J lost 0; bases outside the gene matches: 9. The CDR3, as DNA: TGTGCCAGCAGGCATCGGGGACTAGCGGGGGTGAACCAAGAGACCCAGTACTTC. As protein: CASRHRGLAGVNQETQYF.

The gene calls are TRBV18 and TRBJ1-5; D is unclear. This CDR3 spans 15 amino acids. V lost 1 base, J lost 7 bases, and 14 bases lay in between. Looked up from germline, CDR1 is KGHSH and CDR2 is LQKENI. The CDR3 DNA reads TGTGCCAGCTCACCACTAGCCGGTGAAGACCAGCCCCAGCATTTT. Translating it yields CASSPLAGEDQPQHF.

V usage is TRBV4-1 and J usage is TRBJ1-3, with unresolved D. Germline loops: CDR1 MGHRA, CDR2 YSYEKL. Trimming removed 4 bases from V and 2 bases from J, with 9 bases in between. This CDR3 region has 14 residues. DNA for the CDR3: TGCGCCAGCAGCCCCTTCGACACTGGAAACACCATATATTTT. It encodes CASSPFDTGNTIYF.

The chain combines TRBV7-2 with TRBJ2-1; TRBD2 matches 7 bases. Per the germline V gene, CDR1 is SGHTA and CDR2 is FQGNSA. The J segment lost 15 bases and the V segment lost 5 bases, leaving 16 bases of the junction unmatched. CDR3 length: 14 amino acids. Here the CDR3 DNA reads TGTGCCAGCAGCCGGCTAGCGGTTAAGTCTCATCGGTTCTTC. Translating it yields CASSRLAVKSHRFF.

V is TRBV24-1 and J is TRBJ2-2; the D gene is possibly TRBD2 (5 bases). The CDR3 has 16 residues. The ends were cut back, 3 bases at V and 7 bases at J, with 17 bases in the middle. CDR1 is KGHDR, CDR2 SFDVKD, per germline. CDR3 in amino acids: CATSDPGKGRYGELFF. Here the CDR3 DNA reads TGTGCCACCAGTGATCCTGGAAAAGGGAGATACGGGGAGCTGTTTTTT.

J is TRBJ1-4 and V is TRBV5-6; 10 nucleotides align to TRBD1. From germline, CDR1 is SGHDT and CDR2 YYEEEE. V shed 2 bases, J shed 6 bases, and the junction held 10 bases outside the gene matches. The CDR3 sequence is 17 residues long. The CDR3 region is CASSFRSTGTGDEKLFF. CDR3 DNA: TGTGCCAGCAGCTTTAGGTCTACCGGGACAGGGGATGAAAAACTGTTTTTT.

J is TRBJ2-3 and V is TRBV5-1, with D tentatively TRBD2 (5 bases). CDR1 and CDR2 (germline): SGHRS, YFSETQ. The CDR3 length is 16 residues. Trimming took 0 bases from V and 0 from J, leaving 11 bases between them. CDR3 amino acids: CASSLEGRGSTDTQYF. For the CDR3, the DNA is TGCGCCAGCAGCTTGGAAGGCCGCGGGAGCACAGATACGCAGTATTTT.

V gene TRBV19 combines with J gene TRBJ1-2, with D perhaps matching TRBD1 (5 bases). In germline, CDR1 is LNHDA, CDR2 SQIVND (reference sequence). V shed 4 bases and J shed 8 bases, with 23 bases lying between them. CDR3 length equals 16 residues. CDR3 residues: CASSTIRKGRGNGYTF. The CDR3 nucleotides are TGTGCCAGTAGTACAATCCGGAAGGGGCGCGGGAACGGCTACACCTTC. The complete variable domain, with remaining parts taken from reference TRBV19 and TRBJ1-2, reads DGGITQSPKYLFRKEGQNVTLSCEQNLNHDAMYWYRQDPGQGLRLIYYSQIVNDFQKGDIAEGYSVSREKKESFPLTVTSAQKNPTAFYLCASSTIRKGRGNGYTFGSGTRLTVV.

Only a few counts were recorded for this clone. The chain combines TRBV6-5 with TRBJ1-1; 11 bases agree with TRBD1. This CDR3 is built from 14 residues. V gave up 4 bases and J gave up 4 bases; unmatched junction bases: 2. The germline V gene has CDR1 MNHEY and CDR2 SVGAGI. CDR3 nucleotides: TGTGCCAGCAGTTGGGACAGGGGGAGCACTGAAGCTTTCTTT. Translating it yields CASSWDRGSTEAFF.

V usage is TRBV9 and J usage is TRBJ2-7; 10 bases agree with TRBD1. The CDR3 extends over 15 amino acids. Germline assignment: CDR1 SGDLS and CDR2 YYNGEE. Trimming at V came to 2 bases and at J to 5 bases, leaving 7 bases not matched to a gene. The CDR3 sequence is CASSVMGQGSHEQYF. CDR3 DNA sequence: TGTGCCAGCAGCGTTATGGGACAGGGGTCCCACGAGCAGTACTTC.

This rearrangement joins TRBV4-2 to TRBJ2-7; TRBD2 matches 11 bases. Per the germline V gene, CDR1 is LGHNA and CDR2 is YNFKEQ. V trimming: 3 bases; J trimming: 3 bases; junction bases outside the gene matches: 4. This CDR3 is 15 amino acids long. The CDR3 coding sequence is TGTGCCAGCAGCCAGGGACTAGCGGCGGACTACGAGCAGTACTTC. Translated, it gives CASSQGLAADYEQYF.

The rearrangement joins TRBV18 to TRBJ1-1; D uncertain. Trimming removed 6 bases at V and 3 bases at J, with 11 bases between. This CDR3 has 13 residues. The germline V gene encodes CDR1 KGHSH and CDR2 LQKENI. The CDR3 coding sequence is TGTGCCAGCTCGCCCCAGGAGGACACTGAAGCTTTCTTT. This translates into CASSPQEDTEAFF.

The CDR3 DNA is TGCGCCAGCAGCTTGGGGGGAGCTCGGTTTGAGCAGTTCTTC. Translated: CASSLGGARFEQFF. The rearrangement uses TRBV5-1 and TRBJ2-1, with D possibly TRBD2 on 5 matching bases. Germline values: CDR1 SGHRS, CDR2 YFSETQ. CDR3 size: 14 residues. Trimming took off 0 bases at V and 9 bases at J, with 13 bases between the two ends. Full variable domain (outside the CDR3, taken from reference TRBV5-1 and TRBJ2-1): KAGVTQTPRYLIKTRGQQVTLSCSPISGHRSVSWYQQTPGQGLQFLFEYFSETQRNKGNFPGRFSGRQFSNSRSEMNVSTLELGDSALYLCASSLGGARFEQFFGPGTRLTVL.

This clone was picked up one time. This chain uses TRBV21-1 with TRBJ1-6; the table's TRBD1 call for D was not verified on the DNA. TRBV21-1 is given as a pseudogene. The CDR3 extends over 16 amino acids. CDR3 in DNA: TGTGCCAGCAGCAATTCTTACAGGTCCCTTAATTCACCCCTCCACTTT. This sequence encodes CASSNSYRSLNSPLHF.

The chain links TRBV5-1 to TRBJ1-3; D uncertain. Germline CDR1 reads SGHRS; CDR2 reads YFSETQ. This CDR3 is 13 amino acids long. V lost 0 bases and J 6 bases, leaving 7 bases between the germline ends. The CDR3 reads CASSLDTINTIYF. The CDR3 DNA reads as TGCGCCAGCAGCTTGGACACTATAAACACCATATATTTT.

To note about this clone: Relative to the germline gene, one junction end is altered; a read error may explain this. V usage is TRBV12-5 and J usage is TRBJ2-2, with TRBD1 as a possible D gene (5 bases). The germline gives CDR1 LGHNT, CDR2 FRNRAP. The CDR3 loop spans 15 amino acids. The CDR3 DNA sequence: TGTGCTAGTGGTTTGGCAAGACAGAACGCCGGGGAGCTGTTTTTT. Its protein is CASGLARQNAGELFF.

The V call is TRBV2, the J call TRBJ2-7; TRBD2 matches 8 bases. The CDR3 contains 15 residues. J gave up 2 bases and V 2 bases, and 5 bases lay outside the gene matches. Germline assignment: CDR1 SNHLY and CDR2 FYNNEI. The CDR3, as DNA: TGTGCCAGCAGTGAAACCCTAGCGGGTCCCTACGAGCAGTACTTC. Encoded protein: CASSETLAGPYEQYF.

This clone was observed a few times. The V and J genes are TRBV3-1 (or the pseudogene TRBV3-2) and TRBJ2-1, with D unresolved. V was cut by 2 bases and J by 0 bases, with 14 bases left in between. Germline V gene lookup returns CDR1 LGHDT and CDR2 YNNKEL (reference sequence). The CDR3 loop spans 17 amino acids. CDR3 sequence: CASSQFSGRSSYNEQFF. As DNA, the CDR3 is TGTGCCAGCAGCCAATTCAGTGGCCGAAGCTCCTACAATGAGCAGTTCTTC.

The chain has TRBV28 and TRBJ1-1; D is unresolved. This CDR3 has 14 residues. The V end lost 3 bases, the J end lost 1 base, and 9 bases lay between the germline ends. The germline V gene encodes CDR1 MDHEN and CDR2 SYDVKM. In DNA form, the CDR3 reads TGTGCCAGCAGTTTTTCTTCCGGGAACACTGAAGCTTTCTTT. Its translation: CASSFSSGNTEAFF.

This clone was found once. The rearrangement uses TRBV29-1 and TRBJ1-1; the match to TRBD1 covers 8 bases. The CDR3 spans 16 residues. Germline trimming cut 2 bases from V and 4 bases from J; bases unmatched to any gene: 12. Per germline, CDR1 SQVTM and CDR2 ANQGSEA. The CDR3 sequence is CSVEYWTDRASTEAFF. CDR3 nucleotides: TGCAGCGTTGAATATTGGACGGACAGGGCCAGCACTGAAGCTTTCTTT. Full variable domain (rest looked up from reference TRBV29-1 and TRBJ1-1): SAVISQKPSRDICQRGTSLTIQCQVDSQVTMMFWYRQQPGQSLTLIATANQGSEATYESGFVIDKFPISRPNLTFSTLTVSNMSPEDSSIYLCSVEYWTDRASTEAFFGQGTRLTVV.

This chain joins TRBV7-3 and TRBJ2-1, with a weak D call TRBD2 (6 bases). This CDR3 contains 16 residues. The germline V gene has CDR1 SGHTA and CDR2 FQGTGA. Trimming removed 4 bases from V and 2 bases from J, with 15 bases in between. CDR3 DNA sequence: TGTGCCAGCAGCTCCGCAGCGGGCAGAACCTACAATGAGCAGTTCTTC. This translates into CASSSAAGRTYNEQFF.

The chain is built from TRBV28 and TRBJ2-7, with D perhaps TRBD2 (6 bases). The V gene lost 5 bases and the J gene lost 0 bases, with 14 bases spanning the gap. CDR3 length: 15 residues. CDR1 and CDR2 from the germline V gene are MDHEN and SYDVKM. CDR3 DNA: TGTGCCAGCAGTCCCTACGCGGGGAGCTCCTACGAGCAGTACTTC. It yields the protein CASSPYAGSSYEQYF.